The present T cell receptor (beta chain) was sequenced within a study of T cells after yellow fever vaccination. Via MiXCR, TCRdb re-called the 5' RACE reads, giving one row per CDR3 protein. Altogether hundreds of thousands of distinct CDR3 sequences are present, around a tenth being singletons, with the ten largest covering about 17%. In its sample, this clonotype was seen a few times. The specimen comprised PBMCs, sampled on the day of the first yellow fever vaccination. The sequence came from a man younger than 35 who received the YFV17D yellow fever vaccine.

In DNA, the CDR3 is TGTGCCAGCGGAGGGATCACAGGGGCCCCTAACACTGAAGCTTTCTTT. Its translation is CASGGITGAPNTEAFF. The rearrangement joins TRBV12-3 or TRBV12-4 to TRBJ1-1; TRBD1 agrees at 7 bases. Trimming cost V 8 bases and J 2 bases; bases outside gene matches: 14. The CDR3 totals 16 residues.